Reported below is one T cell receptor beta chain. This entry comes from a study of blood T cell repertoires in COVID-19. At the level of the study: PBMCs, B-cell-depleted T cells, or T cells were the source of the cDNA or gDNA that made up the material.

J gave up 3 bases and V 5 bases, and 7 bases lay outside the gene matches. The CDR3 extends over 15 amino acids. Germline V gene lookup returns CDR1 SNHLY and CDR2 FYNNEI. Per the original data handling: Nucleated cell counts were estimated from reference gene primer amplification. Here immunoSEQ multiplex PCR was the method, and the copy in TCRdb shows in-frame clones only, minus some. D and trimming were read from the DNA, whereas the V and J calls and clone size are those reported in that table. The sample yields under 250,000 clones, approximately 85% seen once. The origin of this receptor is a man at least 80 years old with acute or convalescent COVID-19. Sample: peripheral blood. The genes are TRBV2 and TRBJ1-5, with 7 bases lining up with TRBD1. The CDR3, as DNA: TGTGCCAGCAGTATGGACAGGTCAAACAATCAGCCCCAGCATTTT. Protein sequence: CASSMDRSNNQPQHF. Looking up the rest from reference TRBV2 and TRBJ1-5 gives the full variable domain: EPEVTQTPSHQVTQMGQEVILRCVPISNHLYFYWYRQILGQKVEFLVSFYNNEISEKSEIFDDQFSVERPDGSNFTLKIRSTKLEDSAMYFCASSMDRSNNQPQHFGDGTRLSIL.